Sequencing of this TCR beta chain was carried out in a study of PD-1 blockade in mismatch repair-deficient tumors. Produced via immunoSEQ multiplex PCR; TCRdb's table is partial and in-frame only. The sample holds approximately 38,000 clones, 79% seen once. Germline V gene sequence: CDR1 MNHNS, CDR2 SASEGT. After removal of 6 bases from V and 0 bases from J, the junction contained 5 bases not matched to a gene. The CDR3 has 15 residues. J is TRBJ2-3 and V is TRBV6-1, with TRBD2 matching 8 bases. Sample: peripheral blood, taken 4 weeks after starting pembrolizumab. The TCR was taken from an adult with mismatch repair-deficient cancer. In DNA, the CDR3 is TGTGCCAGCAGGAATAGCGGGGCGAGCACAGATACGCAGTATTTT. Its protein is CASRNSGASTDTQYF.